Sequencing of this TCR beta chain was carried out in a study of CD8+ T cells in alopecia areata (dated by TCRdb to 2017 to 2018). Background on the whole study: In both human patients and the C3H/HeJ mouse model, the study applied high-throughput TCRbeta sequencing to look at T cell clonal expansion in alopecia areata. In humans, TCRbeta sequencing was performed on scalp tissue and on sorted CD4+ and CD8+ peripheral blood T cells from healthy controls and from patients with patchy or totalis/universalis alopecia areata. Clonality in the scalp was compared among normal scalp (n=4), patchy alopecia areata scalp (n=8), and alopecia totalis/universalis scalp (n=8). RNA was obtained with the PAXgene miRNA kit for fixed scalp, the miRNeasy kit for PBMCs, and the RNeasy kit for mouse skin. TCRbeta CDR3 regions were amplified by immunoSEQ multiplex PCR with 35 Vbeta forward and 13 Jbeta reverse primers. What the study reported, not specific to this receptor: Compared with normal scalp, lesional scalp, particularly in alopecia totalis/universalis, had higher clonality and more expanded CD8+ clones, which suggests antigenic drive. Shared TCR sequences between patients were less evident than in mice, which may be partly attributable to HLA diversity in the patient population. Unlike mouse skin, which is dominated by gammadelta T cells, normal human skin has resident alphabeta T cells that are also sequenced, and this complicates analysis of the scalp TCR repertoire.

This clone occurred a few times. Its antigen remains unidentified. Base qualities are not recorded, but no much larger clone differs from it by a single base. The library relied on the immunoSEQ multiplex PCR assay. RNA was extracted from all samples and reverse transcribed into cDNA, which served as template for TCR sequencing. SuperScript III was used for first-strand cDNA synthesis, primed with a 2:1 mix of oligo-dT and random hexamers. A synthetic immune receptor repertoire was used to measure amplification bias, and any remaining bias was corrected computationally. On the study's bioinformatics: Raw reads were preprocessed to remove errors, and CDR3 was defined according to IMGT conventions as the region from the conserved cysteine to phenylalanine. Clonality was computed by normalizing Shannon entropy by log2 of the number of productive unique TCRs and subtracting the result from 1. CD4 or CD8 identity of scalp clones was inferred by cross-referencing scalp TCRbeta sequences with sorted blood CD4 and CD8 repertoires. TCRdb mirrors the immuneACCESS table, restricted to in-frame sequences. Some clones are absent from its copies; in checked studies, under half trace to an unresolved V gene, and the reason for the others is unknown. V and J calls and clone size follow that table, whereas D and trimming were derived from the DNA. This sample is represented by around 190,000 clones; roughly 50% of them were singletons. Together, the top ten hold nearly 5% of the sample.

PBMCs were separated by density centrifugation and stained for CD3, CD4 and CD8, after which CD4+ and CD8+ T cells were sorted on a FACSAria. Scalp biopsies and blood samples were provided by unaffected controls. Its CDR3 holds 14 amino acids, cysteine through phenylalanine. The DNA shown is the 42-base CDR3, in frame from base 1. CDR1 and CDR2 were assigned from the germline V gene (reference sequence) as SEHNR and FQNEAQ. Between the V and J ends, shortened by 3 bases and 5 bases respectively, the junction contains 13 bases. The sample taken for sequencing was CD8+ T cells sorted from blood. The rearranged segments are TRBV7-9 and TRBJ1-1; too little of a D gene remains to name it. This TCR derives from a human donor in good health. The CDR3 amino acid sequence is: CASSFGDGGTEAFF. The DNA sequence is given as TGTGCCAGCAGCTTTGGAGATGGAGGGACTGAAGCTTTCTTT.